The 5 T cell receptor beta chains below were found in one sample sequenced in a study of blood T cell repertoires in COVID-19. Generated by immunoSEQ multiplex PCR, the TCRdb table keeps only in-frame clones and is missing some. The table includes tens of thousands of clones, 75% to 85% detected once. Sequenced sample: peripheral blood. The source is a woman aged 65 to 85 with acute or convalescent COVID-19.

This clone was seen just once. The chain links TRBV9 to TRBJ1-1; 7 nucleotides match TRBD1. The germline CDR1 and CDR2 sequences are SGDLS and YYNGEE. Unmatched junction bases numbered 5, after V lost 4 bases and J lost 8 bases. This CDR3 has 12 amino acids. CDR3 bases: TGTGCCAGCAGCCCGACAGGGACCGAAGCTTTCTTT. Translated, it gives CASSPTGTEAFF. Full variable domain (rest looked up from reference TRBV9 and TRBJ1-1): DSGVTQTPKHLITATGQRVTLRCSPRSGDLSVYWYQQSLDQGLQFLIQYYNGEERAKGNILERFSAQQFPDLHSELNLSSLELGDSALYFCASSPTGTEAFFGQGTRLTVV.

The rearrangement links TRBV5-8 to TRBJ1-1; perhaps TRBD1 as D (6 bases). This CDR3 spans 13 amino acids. V shed 4 bases and J shed 6 bases, with 13 bases lying between them. Germline CDR1 and CDR2: SGHTS and YDEGEE. The CDR3 DNA follows: TGTGCCAGCAGCCTACAGGGTGTGGCTGAAGCTTTCTTT. It codes for CASSLQGVAEAFF.

With respect to this clone: No conserved phenylalanine or tryptophan is present at the end of the CDR3, so a read error is the likely explanation. The DNA is omitted, as the CDR3 cannot be located on it reliably, and the CDR3 follows TCRdb's listing. CDR3 sequence reads: CASSEGFGGLAGTSC. The rearrangement links TRBV2 to TRBJ2-7; the DNA was not compared with TRBD2, the D call given in the table. The CDR3 numbers 15 amino acids, ends counted. The germline CDR1 and CDR2 sequences are SNHLY and FYNNEI.

The V call is TRBV7-9, the J call TRBJ2-1; D might be TRBD1 (6 bases). The V end was cut by 2 bases, the J end by 7 bases, with 12 bases between. Per germline, CDR1 SEHNR and CDR2 FQNEAQ (reference sequence). The CDR3 consists of 14 residues. The chain's CDR3 is CASSLQGLGNEQFF. In DNA, the CDR3 is TGTGCCAGCAGCTTACAGGGGCTAGGAAATGAGCAGTTCTTC.

In this sample, this clone turned up once. The V and J genes are TRBV4-3 and TRBJ2-7; 12 bases are a match to TRBD2. V dropped 3 bases and J dropped 3; count of bases not matched to a gene: 6. The CDR3 sequence is 16 residues long. CDR1 and CDR2 from the germline V gene are LGHNA and YSLEER. The CDR3 reads CASSQETSGGYYEQYF. The CDR3 DNA reads as TGCGCCAGCAGCCAGGAAACTAGCGGGGGGTACTACGAGCAGTACTTC.